This T cell receptor (beta chain) appears in the sequencing data of a study of blood T cell repertoires in COVID-19. Whole-study context: Samples representing acute and convalescent COVID-19 were sourced from the United States, Italy and Spain.

Data came from immunoSEQ multiplex PCR; TCRdb stores just in-frame clones and leaves some out. The sample includes 180,000 or so clones, about 80% of them seen just once. Cohort placement rested on clinical history that participants reported themselves. The germline V gene has CDR1 SGHNT and CDR2 YYREEE (reference sequence). The V and J ends lost 1 base and 6 bases, in that order; junction bases with no gene match: 3. CDR3 length: 14 amino acids. The chain has TRBV5-4 and TRBJ2-1, with TRBD1 matching 8 bases. Sequenced material: PBMCs or T cells enriched from blood (not recorded which). The TCR was taken from a man in his sixties who had been exposed to COVID-19. CDR3: CASSLQGAGNEQFF. CDR3 in DNA: TGTGCCAGCAGCTTGCAGGGGGCGGGCAATGAGCAGTTCTTC.